The 30 T cell receptor beta chains listed next were all sequenced from one sample in a study of T cell responses to AZD1222 COVID-19 vaccine. Clones were sequenced by immunoSEQ multiplex PCR, and TCRdb holds only the in-frame ones, with some missing. The table lists about 140,000 clones, 85% of them singletons. Sequences were derived from peripheral blood, sampled 28 days after the second dose of the MenACWY control vaccine. The origin of the receptors is an adult who received the MenACWY meningococcal vaccine as a control.

The V gene is TRBV30, the J gene TRBJ1-1; TRBD1 agrees at 11 bases. Losses at the gene ends were 3 bases for V and 4 bases for J; bases not matched to a gene: 4. Germline CDR1 and CDR2: GTSNPN and SVGIG (reference sequence). The CDR3 loop spans 14 amino acids. The CDR3 DNA reads as TGTGCCTGGAGGAGGGGACAGGGGGTCACTGAAGCTTTCTTT. Protein product: CAWRRGQGVTEAFF. Based on the CDR3 plus reference TRBV30 and TRBJ1-1, the full variable domain is SQTIHQWPATLVQPVGSPLSLECTVEGTSNPNLYWYRQAAGRGLQLLFYSVGIGQISSEVPQNLSASRPQDRQFILSSKKLLLSDSGFYLCAWRRGQGVTEAFFGQGTRLTVV.

The V call is TRBV5-4, the J call TRBJ2-3; D assignment may be TRBD1 or TRBD2 (5 bases each). The CDR3 contains 15 residues. Germline values: CDR1 SGHNT, CDR2 YYREEE (reference sequence). With 3 bases removed from V and 6 bases from J, the gap between germline ends came to 17 bases. The CDR3 nucleotides read TGTGCCAGCAGCTCCCCGGGACCTAATTTTGATACGCAGTATTTT. This encodes CASSSPGPNFDTQYF.

J is TRBJ2-3 and V is TRBV11-2; the D is unclear. In germline, CDR1 is SGHAT, CDR2 FQNNGV. V shed 7 bases and J shed 0 bases, with 20 bases lying between them. There are 17 residues in the CDR3. DNA of the CDR3: TGTGCCAGCAACCCATCGGAAGTTCACGCTAGCACAGATACGCAGTATTTT. Translation: CASNPSEVHASTDTQYF.

The V gene is TRBV7-2, the J gene TRBJ2-5; D unresolved. Per the germline V gene, CDR1 is SGHTA and CDR2 is FQGNSA. V lost 5 bases and J lost 1, with 11 bases in between. This CDR3 is built from 14 residues. The CDR3 nucleotides read TGTGCCAGCAGCCCCATGGTGGCCCAAGAGACCCAGTACTTC. Its protein is CASSPMVAQETQYF.

This chain uses TRBV12-5 with TRBJ1-3; D gene ambiguous. CDR1 and CDR2 (germline): LGHNT, FRNRAP. V lost 1 base to trimming and J lost 0 bases, with 4 bases between them. The CDR3 totals 14 residues. The DNA for the CDR3 is TGTGCTAGTGGTTTGGACCTCTCTGGAAACACCATATATTTT. This sequence encodes CASGLDLSGNTIYF.

The CDR3 here is CASSQERDQPQHF. CDR3 sequence (DNA): TGCGCCAGCAGCCAAGAGAGGGATCAGCCCCAGCATTTT. The genes are TRBV4-1 and TRBJ1-5; D ambiguous. V lost 0 bases and J lost 5, with 5 bases in between. The CDR3 contains 13 residues. CDR1 is MGHRA and CDR2 is YSYEKL in the germline V gene.

This clone has only one observation. The chain combines TRBV7-9 with TRBJ1-1; no reliable D call. Germline CDR1 SEHNR, CDR2 FQNEAQ (reference sequence). Trimming removed 5 bases from V and 6 bases from J, with 13 bases in between. The CDR3 is made up of 13 amino acids. The chain's CDR3 is CASSPYGLSEAFF. DNA of the CDR3: TGTGCCAGCAGCCCTTATGGGCTGTCTGAAGCTTTCTTT.

The chain employs TRBV7-2 and TRBJ2-7; 9 bases match TRBD2. The germline V gene encodes CDR1 SGHTA and CDR2 FQGNSA. The junction had 12 bases not matched to a gene; V was cut back by 1 base and J by 5 bases. There are 17 residues in the CDR3. The DNA of the CDR3 is TGTGCCAGCAGCTTAGTGCCGGGGCGGGAGGGCCCCCACGAGCAGTACTTC. It specifies CASSLVPGREGPHEQYF.

The genes are TRBV2 and TRBJ1-5, with 7 bases lining up with TRBD1. Trimming cost V 6 bases and J 3 bases; bases outside gene matches: 11. CDR1 and CDR2 from the germline V gene are SNHLY and FYNNEI. The length of the CDR3 is 16 residues. DNA of the CDR3: TGTGCCAGCAGCGAGGAACAGGGGAAAATCAATCAGCCCCAGCATTTT. This sequence encodes CASSEEQGKINQPQHF.

The gene calls are TRBV15 and TRBJ1-2, with D perhaps matching TRBD1 (5 bases). This CDR3 region has 15 residues. Trimming shortened V by 5 bases and J by 4 bases, and 17 bases separated the two germline ends. Germline values: CDR1 LNHNV, CDR2 YYDKDF (reference sequence). The CDR3 DNA sequence: TGTGCCACCAGCCCCACCGCAGGGAGAAGCTATGGCTACACCTTC. Translation: CATSPTAGRSYGYTF.

V gene TRBV7-8 combines with J gene TRBJ2-5; possibly TRBD2 for D (6 bases). Germline CDR1 SGHVS, CDR2 FQNEAQ. This CDR3 contains 16 residues. Trimming took 0 bases from V and 3 from J, leaving 14 bases between them. The CDR3 region has the DNA TGTGCCAGCAGCTTAGCCCGGAGGGTGGGGGAAGAGACCCAGTACTTC. It yields the protein CASSLARRVGEETQYF.

This chain connects TRBV9 to TRBJ2-7; TRBD1 is a possible D gene (6 bases). CDR1 and CDR2 (germline): SGDLS, YYNGEE. V was pared by 5 bases and J by 3 bases, with 12 bases between. The CDR3 has 13 amino acids. Here the CDR3 DNA reads TGTGCCAGCAGTGCCGGGACATACTACGAGCAGTACTTC. This encodes CASSAGTYYEQYF.

V usage is TRBV5-1 and J usage is TRBJ2-1, with TRBD2 matching 8 bases. Germline V gene data show CDR1 as SGHRS and CDR2 as YFSETQ. Trimming removed 7 bases from V and 9 bases from J; junction bases left unmatched: 12. This CDR3 is built from 14 residues. Here the CDR3 reads CASFETGGPTEQFF. The CDR3 DNA sequence: TGCGCCAGCTTCGAGACGGGGGGGCCCACTGAGCAGTTCTTC.

This sequence joins TRBV9 and TRBJ2-1, with 7 bases lining up with TRBD2. V gave up 9 bases and J gave up 4 bases; unmatched junction bases: 13. CDR3 length: 15 residues. Germline V gene data show CDR1 as SGDLS and CDR2 as YYNGEE. The CDR3 here is CATTPLGGGYNEQFF. The CDR3 DNA reads as TGTGCCACCACTCCATTGGGGGGGGGTTACAATGAGCAGTTCTTC.

This chain joins TRBV18 and TRBJ1-2, with D uncertain. Trimming stripped 6 bases from V and 3 bases from J, with 11 bases between. CDR1 and CDR2 from the germline V gene are KGHSH and LQKENI. The CDR3 runs to 13 residues. CDR3 nucleotide sequence: TGTGCCAGCTCTAATGCAGCGGACTATGGCTACACCTTC. This codes for CASSNAADYGYTF.

J is TRBJ2-1 and V is TRBV4-3, with no clear D. Trimming left V 0 bases short and J 2 bases short, with 8 bases between. Germline loops: CDR1 LGHNA, CDR2 YSLEER. This CDR3 has 15 amino acids. The CDR3 is CASSQDITPYNEQFF. The CDR3 DNA reads TGCGCCAGCAGCCAAGACATAACCCCCTACAATGAGCAGTTCTTC.

The chain couples TRBV5-1 to TRBJ2-2; D is perhaps TRBD1 (5 bases). V dropped 6 bases and J dropped 6 bases, with 9 bases sitting between them. The CDR3 spans 12 residues. Looked up from germline, CDR1 is SGHRS and CDR2 is YFSETQ. The CDR3 bases are TGCGCCAGCAAACCAGGGTCCGGGGAGCTGTTTTTT. Translated, it gives CASKPGSGELFF.

J is TRBJ1-3 and V is TRBV27; D uncertain. Germline CDR1 is MNHEY and CDR2 is SMNVEV (reference sequence). The CDR3 has 16 residues. The V and J ends lost 7 bases and 4 bases respectively, with 20 bases between them. CDR3 residues: CASTPSGGLLGNTIYF. Written as DNA, the CDR3 is TGTGCCAGCACCCCGTCGGGTGGTCTATTAGGAAACACCATATATTTT.

This chain connects TRBV6-2 or TRBV6-3 to TRBJ2-1; 9 bases map to TRBD1. CDR1 and CDR2 (germline): MNHEY, SVGEGT. The CDR3 length is 17 residues. V gave up 5 bases and J gave up 0 bases; unmatched junction bases: 8. The CDR3 nucleotides read TGTGCCAGCAGTACTCGGGACAGGGCTTACTCCTACAATGAGCAGTTCTTC. Amino acids: CASSTRDRAYSYNEQFF.

The chain carries TRBV10-1 and TRBJ2-3; a possible D gene is TRBD1 (5 bases). CDR1 and CDR2 (germline): WNHNN, SYGVQD (reference sequence). V was cut by 6 bases and J by 2 bases, with 6 bases left in between. The CDR3 covers 12 residues. CDR3 residues: CASSRDTDTQYF. The CDR3 DNA reads as TGCGCCAGCAGCAGGGACACAGATACGCAGTATTTT.

The chain is built from TRBV19 and TRBJ2-3; 7 nucleotides agree with TRBD1. The junction had 10 bases not matched to a gene; V was cut back by 7 bases and J by 0 bases. CDR3 size: 16 residues. Germline CDR1 and CDR2: LNHDA and SQIVND (reference sequence). The CDR3 bases are TGTGCCAGTAAGGCAGGGGGTTTAACTAGCACAGATACGCAGTATTTT. Its translation: CASKAGGLTSTDTQYF.

This chain's CDR3 is CASSQGRSRNYGYTF. The CDR3, as DNA: TGTGCCAGCAGCCAAGGGAGATCCAGGAACTATGGCTACACCTTC. The genes are TRBV3-1 (or the pseudogene TRBV3-2) and TRBJ1-2; no firm D call. This CDR3 is 15 amino acids long. V was cut by 1 base and J by 2 bases, with 11 bases left in between. CDR1 is LGHDT, CDR2 YNNKEL, per germline (reference sequence).

The CDR3 DNA is TGTGCCAGCAGTGAACATAGACGAAGCATGAACACTGAAGCTTTCTTT. Translated, it gives CASSEHRRSMNTEAFF. This chain links TRBV6-1 with TRBJ1-1; D gene uncertain. This CDR3 is 16 amino acids long. Germline V gene sequence: CDR1 MNHNS, CDR2 SASEGT. Trimming pared 2 bases from V and 0 bases from J, leaving 13 bases between.

This clone was counted between two and nine times. The chain is built from TRBV12-3 or TRBV12-4 and TRBJ1-4; D remains ambiguous. Trimming removed 2 bases at V and 8 bases at J, with 9 bases between. This CDR3 comprises 13 residues. In DNA, the CDR3 is TGTGCCAGCAGTTTATCCGGCACGGAAAAACTGTTTTTT. This sequence encodes CASSLSGTEKLFF.

This chain links TRBV2 with TRBJ2-1; 11 nucleotides agree with TRBD2. There are 14 residues in the CDR3. CDR1 and CDR2 from the germline V gene are SNHLY and FYNNEI. Trimming removed 7 bases from V and 6 bases from J; junction bases left unmatched: 5. The CDR3 sequence is CASNSGGAANEQFF. The CDR3 region has the DNA TGTGCCAGCAATAGCGGGGGGGCCGCCAATGAGCAGTTCTTC.

The rearrangement links TRBV27 to TRBJ1-2; TRBD1 matches 7 bases. CDR3 length equals 13 residues. CDR1 MNHEY and CDR2 SMNVEV come from the germline V gene (reference sequence). Germline trimming cut 1 base from V and 6 bases from J; bases unmatched to any gene: 2. CDR3 sequence reads: CASSLLRGHGYTF. The CDR3 region has the DNA TGTGCCAGCAGTTTATTAAGGGGGCATGGCTACACCTTC.

This chain connects TRBV5-6 to TRBJ2-3; D is perhaps TRBD1 (6 bases). The CDR3 runs 13 residues. Trimming pared 4 bases from V and 4 bases from J, leaving 10 bases between. Looked up from germline, CDR1 is SGHDT and CDR2 is YYEEEE. CDR3 loop: CASSPNRADTQYF. The CDR3, as DNA: TGTGCCAGCAGCCCGAACAGGGCAGATACGCAGTATTTT.

The rearrangement links TRBV19 to TRBJ1-6; 7 nucleotides align to TRBD1. This CDR3 is 16 amino acids long. With 2 bases clipped from V and 10 bases from J, the junction kept 11 bases outside the gene matches. Germline V gives CDR1 LNHDA, CDR2 SQIVND (reference sequence). CDR3: CASSIRQGRADSPLHF. DNA for the CDR3: TGTGCCAGTAGTATAAGACAGGGAAGGGCGGACTCACCCCTCCACTTT. The full variable domain, its missing parts supplied by reference TRBV19 and TRBJ1-6, is DGGITQSPKYLFRKEGQNVTLSCEQNLNHDAMYWYRQDPGQGLRLIYYSQIVNDFQKGDIAEGYSVSREKKESFPLTVTSAQKNPTAFYLCASSIRQGRADSPLHFGNGTRLTVT.

The J gene is TRBJ2-1, the V gene TRBV3-1 (or the pseudogene TRBV3-2); 9 nucleotides align to TRBD1. The CDR3 runs to 15 residues. V was pared by 4 bases and J by 4 bases, with 5 bases of the junction left unmatched. The germline V gene encodes CDR1 LGHDT and CDR2 YNNKEL (reference sequence). The CDR3 region is CASSLDRGSYNEQFF. For the CDR3, the DNA is TGTGCCAGCAGCCTCGACAGGGGGTCTTACAATGAGCAGTTCTTC.

This clone was seen just once. The J gene is TRBJ2-7, the V gene TRBV5-5; a weak D match, TRBD1 (5 bases). CDR3 length: 15 amino acids. The germline CDR1 and CDR2 sequences are SGHKS and YYEKEE (reference sequence). Between the trimmed V and J ends, which lost 3 bases and 0 bases, there was a span of 13 bases. The CDR3 bases are TGTGCCAGCAGCTCGTACGGTGACAGCTCCTACGAGCAGTACGTC. This gives the protein CASSSYGDSSYEQYV.